The 24 T cell receptor beta chains below were found in one sample sequenced in a study of blood T cell repertoires in COVID-19. TCRdb keeps only in-frame clones here, not all; method: immunoSEQ multiplex PCR. The sample carries roughly 34,000 clones, approximately 91% recorded once. Sequenced sample: peripheral blood. The receptors shown here come from a woman older than 75 with active or convalescent COVID-19.

The J gene is TRBJ1-3, the V gene TRBV11-2; D is ambiguous. From germline, CDR1 is SGHAT and CDR2 FQNNGV. Between the trimmed V and J ends, which lost 5 bases and 2 bases, there was a span of 16 bases. This CDR3 spans 16 amino acids. CDR3 bases: TGTGCCAGCAGCCCCCCCCGGGGAACAGCTGGAAACACCATATATTTT. Its protein product is CASSPPRGTAGNTIYF. Looking up the rest from reference TRBV11-2 and TRBJ1-3 gives the full variable domain: EAGVAQSPRYKIIEKRQSVAFWCNPISGHATLYWYQQILGQGPKLLIQFQNNGVVDDSQLPKDRFSAERLKGVDSTLKIQPAKLEDSAVYLCASSPPRGTAGNTIYFGEGSWLTVV.

The V call is TRBV7-9, the J call TRBJ1-6, with 10 bases lining up with TRBD1. The CDR3 is 15 amino acids. V lost 4 bases and J lost 10; bases outside the gene matches: 7. Germline assignment: CDR1 SEHNR and CDR2 FQNEAQ (reference sequence). CDR3 amino acids: CASSSLGQGNSPLHF. The CDR3 DNA sequence: TGTGCCAGCAGCTCCCTGGGACAGGGGAACTCACCCCTCCACTTT.

The CDR3 here is CASRDRANSPLHF. The CDR3 coding sequence is TGTGCCAGCAGGGACAGGGCTAATTCACCCCTCCACTTT. The chain employs TRBV6-5 and TRBJ1-6, with 8 nucleotides matching TRBD1. The CDR3 runs 13 residues. Germline-derived CDR1 and CDR2 are MNHEY and SVGAGI. J gave up 6 bases and V 6 bases, and 1 base lay outside the gene matches.

The chain couples TRBV5-5 to TRBJ2-2, with D tentatively TRBD2 (7 bases). Germline values: CDR1 SGHKS, CDR2 YYEKEE (reference sequence). The CDR3 length is 16 residues. The V and J ends lost 0 bases and 0 bases respectively, with 9 bases between them. DNA of the CDR3: TGTGCCAGCAGCTTGGGGCGGGGGCCGAACACCGGGGAGCTGTTTTTT. It translates to CASSLGRGPNTGELFF.

This clone was seen a handful of times. The J gene is TRBJ1-5, the V gene TRBV5-5, with D uncertain. V lost 2 bases and J 8 bases, leaving 14 bases between the germline ends. Germline V lookup: CDR1 SGHKS, CDR2 YYEKEE (reference sequence). This CDR3 has 14 residues. CDR3 nucleotides: TGTGCCAGCAGCTTTGGAGGCTGGAGGGAGCCCCAGCATTTT. Translation: CASSFGGWREPQHF.

The chain recombines TRBV9 with TRBJ1-4; tentatively, D is TRBD1 (5 bases). V was clipped by 4 bases and J by 5 bases, with 21 bases between them. This CDR3 is built from 17 residues. Germline-derived CDR1 and CDR2 are SGDLS and YYNGEE. The CDR3 DNA sequence: TGTGCCAGCAGCTCCCCCCGGGGGGGGGAGGGGAATGAAAAACTGTTTTTT. Translated: CASSSPRGGEGNEKLFF.

This clone was counted a single time. The V and J genes are TRBV23-1 and TRBJ2-3; D may be TRBD2 (5 bases). TRBV23-1 is classed as an ORF, of uncertain function. The V gene lost 7 bases and the J gene lost 2 bases, with 22 bases spanning the gap. The CDR3 has 17 residues. The CDR3 sequence is CASNGSAPPGNTDTQYF. CDR3 coding DNA: TGCGCCAGCAACGGATCTGCCCCTCCGGGAAACACAGATACGCAGTATTTT.

V is TRBV28 and J is TRBJ2-7; 7 bases are shared with TRBD1. Trimming took 2 bases from V and 0 from J; bases not matched to a gene: 4. This CDR3 has 15 amino acids. The germline V gene encodes CDR1 MDHEN and CDR2 SYDVKM. CDR3 nucleotides: TGTGCCAGCAGTTTAAGGGGGCGTTCCTCCTACGAGCAGTACTTC. Protein product: CASSLRGRSSYEQYF.

The rearrangement joins TRBV6-5 to TRBJ1-5; D perhaps matches TRBD1 (6 bases). With 5 bases removed from V and 2 bases from J, the gap between germline ends came to 10 bases. The CDR3 has 14 amino acids. The germline gives CDR1 MNHEY, CDR2 SVGAGI. CDR3 amino acids: CASSPRQGNQPQHF. The CDR3 bases are TGTGCCAGCAGTCCCAGACAGGGCAATCAGCCCCAGCATTTT.

The rearrangement uses TRBV5-6 and TRBJ2-1; TRBD2 is a possible D gene (6 bases). The ends were cut back, 5 bases at V and 1 base at J, with 16 bases in the middle. In germline, CDR1 is SGHDT, CDR2 YYEEEE. The CDR3 contains 16 residues. The CDR3 sequence is CASRTNRGGSYNEQFF. The CDR3 DNA reads as TGTGCCAGCAGAACCAACCGGGGAGGATCCTACAATGAGCAGTTCTTC.

V is TRBV19 and J is TRBJ2-5, with 11 bases fitting TRBD1. The CDR3 consists of 15 residues. Germline CDR1 and CDR2: LNHDA and SQIVND (reference sequence). Trimming took 4 bases from V and 5 from J; bases not matched to a gene: 6. CDR3 region: CASSTWTGGRETQYF. DNA for the CDR3: TGTGCCAGTAGTACATGGACAGGGGGCAGGGAGACCCAGTACTTC.

This clone has a handful of counts. V usage is TRBV5-8 and J usage is TRBJ2-2; D might be TRBD1 (5 bases). V gave up 0 bases and J gave up 2 bases, with 11 bases separating them. Germline lookup yields CDR1 SGHTS and CDR2 YDEGEE. The CDR3 totals 16 residues. The CDR3 is CASSLAGIINTGELFF. For the CDR3, the DNA is TGTGCCAGCAGCTTGGCAGGGATTATCAACACCGGGGAGCTGTTTTTT.

This clone was observed a single time. The rearrangement joins TRBV7-2 to TRBJ1-6; D remains ambiguous. V was shortened by 5 bases and J by 4 bases, with 9 bases between the two germline ends. This CDR3 spans 14 amino acids. Germline CDR1 and CDR2: SGHTA and FQGNSA. DNA for the CDR3: TGTGCCAGCAGCGAGGTGGGTTATAATTCACCCCTCCACTTT. This encodes CASSEVGYNSPLHF.

The chain employs TRBV5-1 and TRBJ2-1; 7 bases align to TRBD1. This CDR3 contains 14 residues. V lost 7 bases, J lost 0 bases, and 4 bases stayed unmatched. From germline, CDR1 is SGHRS and CDR2 YFSETQ. CDR3 sequence reads: CASVRDSSYNEQFF. CDR3 in DNA: TGCGCCAGCGTCCGGGACAGCTCCTACAATGAGCAGTTCTTC.

V is TRBV10-3 and J is TRBJ1-1; 9 nucleotides agree with TRBD1. V was pared by 4 bases and J by 4 bases, with 13 bases of the junction left unmatched. Germline CDR1 ENHRY, CDR2 SYGVKD. This CDR3 spans 17 amino acids. This CDR3 is CAISGSLPGQGTTEAFF. The CDR3 coding sequence is TGTGCCATCAGTGGATCCCTACCGGGACAGGGTACCACTGAAGCTTTCTTT.

The chain carries TRBV28 and TRBJ1-2; D is perhaps TRBD1 (5 bases). The CDR3 extends over 14 amino acids. The germline V gene has CDR1 MDHEN and CDR2 SYDVKM. The V and J ends lost 7 bases and 0 bases respectively, with 12 bases between them. This CDR3 is CASTRRGSNYGYTF. The CDR3 DNA sequence: TGTGCCAGCACCCGGCGGGGGTCTAACTATGGCTACACCTTC.

The chain is built from TRBV6-5 and TRBJ2-7; the match to TRBD1 covers 8 bases. Germline V gene lookup returns CDR1 MNHEY and CDR2 SVGAGI. V was clipped by 4 bases and J by 5 bases; unmatched bases: 7. The CDR3 extends over 14 amino acids. The CDR3 sequence: CASSSDRGPHEQYF. The CDR3 DNA reads as TGTGCCAGCAGTTCCGACAGGGGTCCCCACGAGCAGTACTTC.

The chain carries TRBV9 and TRBJ1-4; 8 nucleotides agree with TRBD1. Germline V lookup: CDR1 SGDLS, CDR2 YYNGEE. V shed 0 bases, J shed 7 bases, and the junction held 5 bases outside the gene matches. The CDR3 has 15 residues. CDR3: CASSVDGTGPEKLFF. CDR3 bases: TGTGCCAGCAGCGTAGATGGGACAGGCCCTGAAAAACTGTTTTTT.

This chain connects TRBV5-5 to TRBJ2-2; 7 bases are shared with TRBD2. This CDR3 contains 15 residues. V shed 0 bases, J shed 4 bases, and the junction held 3 bases outside the gene matches. CDR1 SGHKS and CDR2 YYEKEE come from the germline V gene (reference sequence). As DNA, the CDR3 is TGTGCCAGCAGCTTGGCGGGGGGAAGCACCGGGGAGCTGTTTTTT. This sequence encodes CASSLAGGSTGELFF.

J is TRBJ1-3 and V is TRBV10-3; D perhaps matches TRBD1 (6 bases). CDR3 length: 15 amino acids. Germline CDR1 ENHRY, CDR2 SYGVKD. Trimming removed 2 bases at V and 4 bases at J, with 12 bases between. CDR3 in DNA: TGTGCCATCAGTGAGGGGCAGGGGCGAGGAAACACCATATATTTT. Residues: CAISEGQGRGNTIYF.

The rearrangement uses TRBV5-6 and TRBJ1-3; D is possibly TRBD1 (5 bases). The CDR3 has 18 amino acids. Germline V gene data show CDR1 as SGHDT and CDR2 as YYEEEE. The ends were cut back, 4 bases at V and 0 bases at J, with 20 bases in the middle. Here the CDR3 reads CASSRRVLGGVSGNTIYF. DNA of the CDR3: TGTGCCAGCAGCCGAAGGGTTCTCGGGGGGGTCTCTGGAAACACCATATATTTT. The full variable domain, rest sourced from reference TRBV5-6 and TRBJ1-3, is DAGVTQSPTHLIKTRGQQVTLRCSPKSGHDTVSWYQQALGQGPQFIFQYYEEEERQRGNFPDRFSGHQFPNYSSELNVNALLLGDSALYLCASSRRVLGGVSGNTIYFGEGSWLTVV.

In this sample, this clone turned up a few times. The chain joins TRBV19 to TRBJ1-1; TRBD1 matches at 8 bases. The CDR3 has 19 residues. The germline V gene has CDR1 LNHDA and CDR2 SQIVND (reference sequence). Trimming removed 3 bases from V and 0 bases from J; junction bases left unmatched: 15. This CDR3 reads CASSIPRTGRGAMNTEAFF. As DNA, the CDR3 is TGTGCCAGTAGTATTCCCCGGACAGGGAGAGGGGCCATGAACACTGAAGCTTTCTTT.

The chain couples TRBV11-2 to TRBJ1-3, with D perhaps matching TRBD1 (6 bases). Trimming removed 6 bases at V and 4 bases at J, with 16 bases between. CDR1 SGHAT and CDR2 FQNNGV come from the germline V gene. The CDR3 has 15 residues. As DNA, the CDR3 is TGTGCCAGCAGATCCTGGGGGGGGCAAGGAAACACCATATATTTT. This gives the protein CASRSWGGQGNTIYF.

The chain uses TRBV5-1 and TRBJ1-1, with 7 nucleotides matching TRBD1. The CDR3 is made up of 14 amino acids. Germline-derived CDR1 and CDR2 are SGHRS and YFSETQ. The ends lost 3 bases at V and 1 base at J; junction bases unmatched: 3. CDR3 residues: CASSSGTENTEAFF. The CDR3 coding sequence is TGCGCCAGCAGCTCCGGGACAGAGAACACTGAAGCTTTCTTT.